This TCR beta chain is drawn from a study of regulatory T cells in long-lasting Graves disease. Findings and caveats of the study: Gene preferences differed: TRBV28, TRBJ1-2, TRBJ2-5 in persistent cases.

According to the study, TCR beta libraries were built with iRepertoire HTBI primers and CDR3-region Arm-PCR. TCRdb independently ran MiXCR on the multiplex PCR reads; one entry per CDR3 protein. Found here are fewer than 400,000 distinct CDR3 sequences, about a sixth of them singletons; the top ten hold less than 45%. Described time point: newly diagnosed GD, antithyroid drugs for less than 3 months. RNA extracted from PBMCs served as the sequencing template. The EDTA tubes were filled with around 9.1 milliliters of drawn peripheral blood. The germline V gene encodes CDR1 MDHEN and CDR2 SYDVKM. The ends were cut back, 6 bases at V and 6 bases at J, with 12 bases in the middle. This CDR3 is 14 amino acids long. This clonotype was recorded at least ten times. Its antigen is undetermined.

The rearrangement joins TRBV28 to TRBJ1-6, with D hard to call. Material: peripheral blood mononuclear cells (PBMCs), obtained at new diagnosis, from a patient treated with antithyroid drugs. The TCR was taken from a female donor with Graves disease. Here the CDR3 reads CASRAQLTNSPLHF. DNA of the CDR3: TGTGCCAGCAGGGCCCAATTGACTAATTCACCCCTCCACTTT. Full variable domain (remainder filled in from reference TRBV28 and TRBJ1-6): DVKVTQSSRYLVKRTGEKVFLECVQDMDHENMFWYRQDPGLGLRLIYFSYDVKMKEKGDIPEGYSVSREKKERFSLILESASTNQTSMYLCASRAQLTNSPLHFGNGTRLTVT.